This entry lists 20 T cell receptor beta chains sequenced from one sample in a study of blood T cell repertoires in COVID-19. Generated by immunoSEQ multiplex PCR, the TCRdb table keeps only in-frame clones and is missing some. This table has about 94,000 clones, approximately 80% appearing once. Sequencing was performed on peripheral blood. These receptor sequences come from a human donor in a cohort sampled during active COVID-19.

This sequence joins TRBV10-3 and TRBJ1-5; 11 positions match TRBD1. Losses at the gene ends were 10 bases for V and 7 bases for J; bases not matched to a gene: 6. This CDR3 is built from 13 residues. Germline V gives CDR1 ENHRY, CDR2 SYGVKD. This CDR3 is CATMGQGGQPQHF. The CDR3 DNA sequence: TGTGCCACCATGGGACAGGGGGGACAGCCCCAGCATTTT.

This clone appeared once. This chain links TRBV7-9 with TRBJ1-1; the D gene is possibly TRBD1 (6 bases). CDR1 SEHNR and CDR2 FQNEAQ come from the germline V gene (reference sequence). V dropped 3 bases and J dropped 0 bases, with 14 bases sitting between them. CDR3 length equals 16 residues. CDR3 sequence reads: CASSFGGPNLNTEAFF. DNA of the CDR3: TGTGCCAGCAGCTTCGGGGGGCCAAACTTGAACACTGAAGCTTTCTTT.

This clone was seen a single time. The chain couples TRBV5-1 to TRBJ1-1; tentatively, D is TRBD1 (5 bases). Germline values: CDR1 SGHRS, CDR2 YFSETQ. V was shortened by 0 bases and J by 0 bases, with 18 bases between the two germline ends. The CDR3 totals 18 residues. The CDR3 bases are TGCGCCAGCAGCTTGGATCGGAGGGAGCAGGGAATGAACACTGAAGCTTTCTTT. Translating it yields CASSLDRREQGMNTEAFF.

The V gene is TRBV5-1, the J gene TRBJ2-3; a possible D gene is TRBD1 (6 bases). This CDR3 has 13 amino acids. V was trimmed by 4 bases and J by 4 bases, leaving 10 bases between them. CDR1 is SGHRS and CDR2 is YFSETQ in the germline V gene. CDR3 sequence: CASSEDRADTQYF. CDR3 nucleotide sequence: TGCGCCAGCAGCGAGGACAGAGCAGATACGCAGTATTTT.

This chain connects TRBV28 to TRBJ1-5; possibly TRBD1 for D (6 bases). Germline CDR1 reads MDHEN; CDR2 reads SYDVKM. CDR3 length: 15 amino acids. With 3 bases removed from V and 0 bases from J, the gap between germline ends came to 9 bases. CDR3 loop: CASSLGGLSNQPQHF. The CDR3 DNA sequence: TGTGCCAGCAGTTTGGGGGGGCTTAGCAATCAGCCCCAGCATTTT.

The chain couples TRBV6-1 to TRBJ1-4; possible D gene TRBD1, 6 bases. V shed 2 bases and J shed 6 bases, with 22 bases lying between them. The germline CDR1 and CDR2 sequences are MNHNS and SASEGT. This CDR3 spans 18 amino acids. The CDR3 spells CASSEWTADDQWDEKLFF. CDR3 in DNA: TGTGCCAGCAGTGAATGGACAGCGGATGATCAGTGGGATGAAAAACTGTTTTTT.

In this sample, this clone turned up a few times. This rearrangement joins TRBV2 to TRBJ2-7; 11 bases are a match to TRBD2. This CDR3 contains 15 residues. Trimming took 4 bases from V and 2 from J; bases not matched to a gene: 4. Germline CDR1 SNHLY, CDR2 FYNNEI. CDR3 sequence: CASSGGTSGTYEQYF. The CDR3 DNA reads as TGTGCCAGCAGTGGAGGGACTAGCGGAACCTACGAGCAGTACTTC.

The chain joins TRBV5-5 to TRBJ2-7; the D is unclear. V lost 0 bases and J lost 1, with 11 bases in between. CDR3 length: 15 amino acids. Germline values: CDR1 SGHKS, CDR2 YYEKEE (reference sequence). DNA of the CDR3: TGTGCCAGCAGCTTGGCCCTAGGCAGTTCCTACGAGCAGTACTTC. Amino acid sequence: CASSLALGSSYEQYF.

The V call is TRBV4-2, the J call TRBJ2-7; TRBD1 aligns across 10 bases. The germline CDR1 and CDR2 sequences are LGHNA and YNFKEQ. V lost 5 bases, J lost 4 bases, and 5 bases stayed unmatched. The CDR3 runs to 14 residues. CDR3: CASSAGQGDYEQYF. The CDR3 region has the DNA TGTGCCAGCAGCGCCGGACAGGGGGATTACGAGCAGTACTTC.

The gene calls are TRBV5-1 and TRBJ2-7; TRBD2 matches at 7 bases. The V and J ends lost 0 bases and 2 bases, in that order; junction bases with no gene match: 5. The CDR3 has 15 residues. Germline V gene sequence: CDR1 SGHRS, CDR2 YFSETQ. CDR3 amino acids: CASSLAGREPYEQYF. In nucleotides, the CDR3 is TGCGCCAGCAGCTTGGCCGGGCGGGAGCCCTACGAGCAGTACTTC.

This chain connects TRBV10-1 to TRBJ2-7; D perhaps matches TRBD1 (6 bases). CDR1 and CDR2 (germline): WNHNN, SYGVQD (reference sequence). Deletions cut 0 bases from V and 3 bases from J, with 12 bases between. CDR3 length equals 15 residues. CDR3 sequence reads: CASSESGQTYYEQYF. The CDR3 nucleotides read TGCGCCAGCAGTGAGTCCGGACAGACTTACTACGAGCAGTACTTC.

V and J are TRBV28 and TRBJ1-3; 8 nucleotides align to TRBD1. V shed 6 bases, J shed 3 bases, and the junction held 7 bases outside the gene matches. This CDR3 comprises 15 residues. Germline assignment: CDR1 MDHEN and CDR2 SYDVKM. CDR3 protein: CASRGWTGSGNTIYF. For the CDR3, the DNA is TGTGCCAGCAGGGGTTGGACAGGGAGTGGAAACACCATATATTTT.

In DNA, the CDR3 is TGTGCCAGCAGTTTACCTCAGGGGTCGAACACTGAAGCTTTCTTT. Its translation: CASSLPQGSNTEAFF. The chain is built from TRBV28 and TRBJ1-1; a possible D gene is TRBD1 (6 bases). The germline V gene has CDR1 MDHEN and CDR2 SYDVKM. V gave up 2 bases and J gave up 1 base, with 11 bases separating them. This CDR3 comprises 15 residues.

The count of this clone is one. The CDR3 protein is CASSAGFAYNEQFF. As DNA, the CDR3 is TGTGCCAGTAGTGCGGGATTCGCCTACAATGAGCAGTTCTTC. The J gene is TRBJ2-1, the V gene TRBV19; D is perhaps TRBD2 (6 bases). Per the germline V gene, CDR1 is LNHDA and CDR2 is SQIVND (reference sequence). The V and J ends lost 5 bases and 2 bases respectively, with 10 bases between them. The length of the CDR3 is 14 residues.

This clone came up a few times. The V gene is TRBV5-3, the J gene TRBJ2-7; 7 bases fit TRBD1. TRBV5-3 counts as an open reading frame of uncertain function. There are 14 residues in the CDR3. After removal of 2 bases from V and 3 bases from J, the junction contained 5 bases not matched to a gene. The CDR3 DNA reads TGTGCCAGAAGCTTAGGACAGGCCCGCTACGAGCAGTACTTC. This gives the protein CARSLGQARYEQYF.

The V and J genes are TRBV28 and TRBJ1-2, with D possibly being TRBD1 (6 bases). CDR1 is MDHEN, CDR2 SYDVKM, per germline. V lost 3 bases and J lost 8, with 13 bases in between. The CDR3 runs 13 residues. The CDR3 is CASSFNRVSGYTF. The CDR3 nucleotides read TGTGCCAGCAGTTTCAACAGGGTCAGCGGCTACACCTTC.

This clone was detected a few times. J is TRBJ1-2 and V is TRBV19, with no clear D. The germline V and J ends were trimmed by 7 bases and 4 bases, with 19 bases remaining between them. The CDR3 runs 15 residues. From germline, CDR1 is LNHDA and CDR2 SQIVND (reference sequence). The CDR3 DNA is TGTGCCAGTACCAAAAACAGTGCGGGCTTCTATGGCTACACCTTC. It codes for CASTKNSAGFYGYTF.

The chain combines TRBV27 with TRBJ1-6, with 12 bases fitting TRBD1. Germline V gene data show CDR1 as MNHEY and CDR2 as SMNVEV (reference sequence). CDR3 size: 20 residues. V lost 1 base, J lost 7 bases, and 14 bases stayed unmatched. DNA of the CDR3: TGTGCCAGCAGTTTATGGGCCGGGACAGGGGGCGCCCCTGGGAATTCACCCCTCCACTTT. Translating it yields CASSLWAGTGGAPGNSPLHF.

The genes are TRBV5-6 and TRBJ1-1; possible D gene TRBD1, 5 bases. This CDR3 contains 13 residues. V was cut by 1 base and J by 7 bases, with 11 bases left in between. Germline V CDR1 and CDR2: SGHDT, YYEEEE. CDR3 in amino acids: CASSLKTGGEAFF. The CDR3 DNA sequence: TGTGCCAGCAGCTTGAAAACAGGCGGTGAAGCTTTCTTT.

The chain combines TRBV10-1 with TRBJ1-1, with 7 positions matching TRBD1. Germline loops: CDR1 WNHNN, CDR2 SYGVQD (reference sequence). J was trimmed by 6 bases and V by 6 bases; bases with no gene match: 10. The CDR3 covers 14 residues. DNA for the CDR3: TGCGCCAGCAGGGTAGACAGGGCCGGTTCTGAAGCTTTCTTT. This translates into CASRVDRAGSEAFF.